This section outlines one T cell receptor beta chain sequence together with its context. With 6 bases clipped from V and 7 bases from J, the junction kept 13 bases outside the gene matches. Germline V CDR1 and CDR2: LNHDA, SQIVND (reference sequence). The CDR3 runs 16 residues. The data were produced by immunoSEQ multiplex PCR, yet TCRdb's version contains in-frame clones alone and is incomplete. The data show fewer than 400,000 clones, approximately 67% seen once. The data were taken from a study of cytotoxic CD8 clonotypes in ibrutinib-treated CLL. The TCR was taken from a human donor with chronic lymphocytic leukemia. The chain combines TRBV19 with TRBJ2-1; 9 positions match TRBD2. This specimen consisted of PBMCs, obtained after 36 months of ibrutinib treatment. CDR3 sequence reads: CASRMRRAGGWNEQFF. Written as DNA, the CDR3 is TGTGCCAGTAGAATGCGGCGAGCGGGGGGTTGGAATGAGCAGTTCTTC.